What follows are 20 T cell receptor beta chains derived from one specimen sequenced in a study of beta chain features in type 1 diabetes (dated 2018 in TCRdb). Preparation of the library involved the immunoSEQ multiplex PCR assay. The entire amount of isolated RNA was reverse transcribed using the High Capacity cDNA Reverse Transcription Kit, so the sequenced TCRB transcripts were expressed ones. The table was pulled from immuneACCESS by TCRdb, which kept in-frame rearrangements only. Such tables lose some clones; where checked, under half of the loss comes from unresolved V genes, and the rest has no known cause. In this sample the table shows about 300,000 clones, approximately 8.1% of which occur a single time. The top ten clones comprise roughly 1% of the sample. The sequenced sample was central memory CD4+ T cells from blood. The receptors were gathered from a woman aged 18-29 years in good health.

This clone was detected a few times. The chain uses TRBV5-1 and TRBJ2-2; 9 nucleotides agree with TRBD2. The CDR3 extends over 17 amino acids. Germline V gene sequence: CDR1 SGHRS, CDR2 YFSETQ. J gave up 1 base and V 4 bases, and 8 bases lay outside the gene matches. CDR3 in DNA: TGCGCCAGCAGCCTCCGTGGTAGCGGGAGGAACACCGGGGAGCTGTTTTTT. Translating gives CASSLRGSGRNTGELFF.

This clone was observed a handful of times. This sequence joins TRBV4-2 and TRBJ2-1; 7 bases are shared with TRBD2. V lost 10 bases to trimming and J lost 6 bases; unmatched junction nucleotides: 15. The CDR3 length is 15 residues. Per germline, CDR1 LGHNA and CDR2 YNFKEQ. The CDR3 reads CATGQVSSGFNEQFF. CDR3 coding DNA: TGTGCCACCGGCCAAGTTTCTAGCGGCTTCAATGAGCAGTTCTTC.

This clone turned up a few times. The CDR3 sequence: CASSTGWGTDTQYF. Written as DNA, the CDR3 is TGTGCCAGTAGTACCGGGTGGGGGACAGATACGCAGTATTTT. The J gene is TRBJ2-3, the V gene TRBV19, with D perhaps matching TRBD1 or TRBD2 (5 bases each). This CDR3 is built from 14 residues. V was clipped by 4 bases and J by 3 bases, with 11 bases between them. In germline, CDR1 is LNHDA, CDR2 SQIVND (reference sequence).

The chain couples TRBV28 to TRBJ1-1, with D possibly TRBD1 on 6 matching bases. The CDR3 is 12 amino acids. Germline assignment: CDR1 MDHEN and CDR2 SYDVKM. The germline V and J ends were trimmed by 7 bases and 10 bases, with 16 bases remaining between them. The CDR3 nucleotides read TGTGCCAGCATCCGAGCAGGGGTTGGAGCTTTCTTT. Amino acid sequence: CASIRAGVGAFF.

About this clone: The sample contains more than one DNA sequence encoding this CDR3. This rearrangement joins TRBV6-5 to TRBJ1-1; D may be TRBD1 (5 bases). V lost 2 bases to trimming and J lost 1 base, with 8 bases between them. In germline, CDR1 is MNHEY, CDR2 SVGAGI. This CDR3 has 14 amino acids. This CDR3 reads CASSYGGENTEAFF. The CDR3 bases are TGTGCCAGCAGTTACGGAGGGGAGAACACTGAAGCTTTCTTT.

This clone was seen more than once but under ten times. This chain's CDR3 is CASSQQQGQQYV. The CDR3 DNA follows: TGTGCCAGCAGCCAACAACAGGGGCAGCAGTACGTC. The chain joins TRBV7-9 to TRBJ2-7; the match to TRBD1 covers 7 bases. The CDR3 consists of 12 residues. Germline loops: CDR1 SEHNR, CDR2 FQNEAQ (reference sequence). The V gene end was trimmed by 5 bases and the J gene end by 8 bases; junction bases not matched to a gene: 6.

The chain couples TRBV7-9 to TRBJ1-2; D gene unclear. Deletions cut 5 bases from V and 4 bases from J, with 11 bases between. The CDR3 sequence is 13 residues long. In germline, CDR1 is SEHNR, CDR2 FQNEAQ (reference sequence). DNA for the CDR3: TGTGCCAGCAGCGGGGAGGGTGGCTATGGCTACACCTTC. Encoded protein: CASSGEGGYGYTF.

This clone was observed at least ten times. The chain links TRBV19 to TRBJ2-2, with 7 bases fitting TRBD2. Germline lookup yields CDR1 LNHDA and CDR2 SQIVND (reference sequence). The J segment lost 6 bases and the V segment lost 9 bases, leaving 13 bases of the junction unmatched. The CDR3 has 15 amino acids. The CDR3 spells CARGTTPPCPGELFF. The CDR3 nucleotides are TGTGCCAGGGGGACTACGCCGCCCTGCCCCGGGGAGCTGTTTTTT.

This clone was seen many times. The CDR3 sequence is CASSRSMNTEAFF. DNA of the CDR3: TGTGCCAGCAGCCGTTCCATGAACACTGAAGCTTTCTTT. This chain uses TRBV7-3 with TRBJ1-1; D call uncertain. CDR3 length equals 13 residues. The V gene's germline CDR1 is SGHTA and CDR2 FQGTGA. Trimming stripped 5 bases from V and 0 bases from J, with 7 bases between.

This clone has a handful of counts. The V and J genes are TRBV7-9 and TRBJ2-5, with 7 bases lining up with TRBD1. Germline loops: CDR1 SEHNR, CDR2 FQNEAQ (reference sequence). Trimming took 5 bases from V and 5 from J; bases not matched to a gene: 8. The CDR3 is 14 residues long. The CDR3 region is CASSQDRARETQYF. For the CDR3, the DNA is TGTGCCAGCAGCCAAGACAGGGCGCGGGAGACCCAGTACTTC.

In this sample, this clone turned up many times. Written as DNA, the CDR3 is TGCGCCAGCAATAACGGACAGGGAAGGCAGTTCTTC. Its translation: CASNNGQGRQFF. The chain joins TRBV5-1 to TRBJ2-1; 8 bases are shared with TRBD1. V was clipped by 6 bases and J by 12 bases; unmatched bases: 8. CDR1 is SGHRS and CDR2 is YFSETQ in the germline V gene. The CDR3 length is 12 residues. Variable domain in full (rest from reference TRBV5-1 and TRBJ2-1): KAGVTQTPRYLIKTRGQQVTLSCSPISGHRSVSWYQQTPGQGLQFLFEYFSETQRNKGNFPGRFSGRQFSNSRSEMNVSTLELGDSALYLCASNNGQGRQFFGPGTRLTVL.

This clone was picked up a small number of times. This sequence joins TRBV27 and TRBJ1-5; D call uncertain. Looked up from germline, CDR1 is MNHEY and CDR2 is SMNVEV (reference sequence). V was clipped by 4 bases and J by 2 bases, with 15 bases between them. This CDR3 comprises 16 residues. CDR3 in amino acids: CASSSRPLDGNQPQHF. The CDR3 DNA sequence: TGTGCCAGCAGTTCCCGCCCGTTAGATGGCAATCAGCCCCAGCATTTT.

The CDR3 DNA follows: TGTGCCAGCAAACCAGCGGGGGGGCGGAGCACAGATACGCAGTATTTT. Translated, it gives CASKPAGGRSTDTQYF. The V and J genes are TRBV28 and TRBJ2-3; TRBD2 matches 10 bases. Germline lookup yields CDR1 MDHEN and CDR2 SYDVKM. The CDR3 covers 16 residues. The junction had 7 bases not matched to a gene; V was cut back by 7 bases and J by 0 bases.

The chain is built from TRBV19 and TRBJ2-6, with D perhaps TRBD1 (5 bases). The germline V gene encodes CDR1 LNHDA and CDR2 SQIVND (reference sequence). The ends were cut back, 7 bases at V and 2 bases at J, with 12 bases in the middle. The CDR3 consists of 15 residues. CDR3 amino acids: CASIKTGTGANVLTF. CDR3 DNA sequence: TGTGCCAGTATCAAAACAGGAACTGGGGCCAACGTCCTGACTTTC. The complete variable domain, with remaining parts taken from reference TRBV19 and TRBJ2-6, reads DGGITQSPKYLFRKEGQNVTLSCEQNLNHDAMYWYRQDPGQGLRLIYYSQIVNDFQKGDIAEGYSVSREKKESFPLTVTSAQKNPTAFYLCASIKTGTGANVLTFGAGSRLTVL.

The CDR3 region is CASSFTGDFSYEQYV. The CDR3 coding sequence is TGTGCCAGCAGCTTCACAGGGGATTTTTCCTACGAGCAGTACGTC. The chain recombines TRBV5-6 with TRBJ2-7; TRBD1 agrees at 7 bases. The trim removed 2 bases at V and 1 base at J, leaving 6 bases unmatched. CDR1 is SGHDT, CDR2 YYEEEE, per germline. CDR3 size: 15 residues.

CDR3 sequence (DNA): TGTGCCAGCAGCTTCGCTAACTTAGGGTTGAACACTGAAGCTTTCTTT. Its translation is CASSFANLGLNTEAFF. This chain connects TRBV7-8 to TRBJ1-1; D unclear. CDR3 length: 16 amino acids. Germline V gene sequence: CDR1 SGHVS, CDR2 FQNEAQ. The ends were cut back, 3 bases at V and 0 bases at J, with 14 bases in the middle.

The V and J genes are TRBV18 and TRBJ2-1; possible D gene TRBD2, 7 bases. Germline-derived CDR1 and CDR2 are KGHSH and LQKENI. CDR3 size: 15 residues. Trimming took off 9 bases at V and 6 bases at J, with 21 bases between the two ends. The chain's CDR3 is CASSRGGAMTNEQFF. The CDR3 DNA sequence: TGTGCCAGTTCAAGGGGGGGCGCGATGACCAATGAGCAGTTCTTC.

The table lists this clone with a few counts. The rearrangement links TRBV9 to TRBJ2-3; 11 bases are shared with TRBD2. Germline CDR1 is SGDLS and CDR2 is YYNGEE. The junction had 5 bases not matched to a gene; V was cut back by 0 bases and J by 5 bases. The CDR3 sequence is 16 residues long. The CDR3 DNA follows: TGTGCCAGCAGCGTAGATAGCGGGAGGGCCGTAGATACGCAGTATTTT. Residues: CASSVDSGRAVDTQYF.

Comments on this clone: Other nucleotide sequences in the sample specify the same CDR3. The V call is TRBV18, the J call TRBJ2-5, with TRBD2 as a possible D gene (6 bases). The V end lost 0 bases, the J end lost 2 bases, and 10 bases lay between the germline ends. This CDR3 is built from 15 residues. CDR1 is KGHSH and CDR2 is LQKENI in the germline V gene. In DNA, the CDR3 is TGTGCCAGCTCACCACCTGGGACTCTTCAAGAGACCCAGTACTTC. Translated, it gives CASSPPGTLQETQYF.

This clone occurred a few times. J is TRBJ2-6 and V is TRBV6-1, with 9 bases aligning to TRBD1. In germline, CDR1 is MNHNS, CDR2 SASEGT. V shed 4 bases and J 1 base; nucleotides not matched to a gene: 5. CDR3 size: 17 residues. CDR3: CASSAGTGYSGANVLTF. The CDR3 DNA reads as TGTGCCAGCAGTGCCGGGACAGGGTATTCTGGGGCCAACGTCCTGACTTTC.